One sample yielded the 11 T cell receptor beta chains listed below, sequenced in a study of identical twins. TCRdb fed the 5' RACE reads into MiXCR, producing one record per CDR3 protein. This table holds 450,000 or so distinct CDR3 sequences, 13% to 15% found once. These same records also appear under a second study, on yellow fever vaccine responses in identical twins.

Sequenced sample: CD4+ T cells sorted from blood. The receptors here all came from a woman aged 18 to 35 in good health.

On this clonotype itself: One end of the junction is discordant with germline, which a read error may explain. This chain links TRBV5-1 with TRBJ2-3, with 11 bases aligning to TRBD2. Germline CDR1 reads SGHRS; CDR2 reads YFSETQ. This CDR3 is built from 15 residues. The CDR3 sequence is CASRLALAGVDTQYF. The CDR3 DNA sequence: TGCGCCAGCAGATTGGCACTAGCGGGAGTAGATACGCAGTATTTT. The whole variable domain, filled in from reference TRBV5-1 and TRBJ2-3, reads KAGVTQTPRYLIKTRGQQVTLSCSPISGHRSVSWYQQTPGQGLQFLFEYFSETQRNKGNFPGRFSGRQFSNSRSEMNVSTLELGDSALYLCASRLALAGVDTQYFGPGTRLTVL.

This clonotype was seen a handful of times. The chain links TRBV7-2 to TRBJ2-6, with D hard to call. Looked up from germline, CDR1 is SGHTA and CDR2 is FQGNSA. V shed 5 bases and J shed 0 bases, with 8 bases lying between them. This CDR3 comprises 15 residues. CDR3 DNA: TGTGCCAGCAGCGCCGACTCCTCTGGGGCCAACGTCCTGACTTTC. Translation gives CASSADSSGANVLTF.

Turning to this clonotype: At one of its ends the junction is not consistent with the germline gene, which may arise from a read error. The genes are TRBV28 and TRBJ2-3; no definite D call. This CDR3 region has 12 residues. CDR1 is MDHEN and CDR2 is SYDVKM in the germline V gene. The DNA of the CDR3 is TGTGCCCGCAGCCCTCCTGCAGATACGCAGTATTTT. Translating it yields CARSPPADTQYF.

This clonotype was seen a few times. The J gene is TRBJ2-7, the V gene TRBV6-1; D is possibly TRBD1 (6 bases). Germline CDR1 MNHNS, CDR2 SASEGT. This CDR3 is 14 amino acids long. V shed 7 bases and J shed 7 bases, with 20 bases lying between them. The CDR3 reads CASKAPQQGGEQYF. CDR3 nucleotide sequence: TGTGCCAGCAAAGCCCCACAACAGGGCGGAGAGCAGTACTTC.

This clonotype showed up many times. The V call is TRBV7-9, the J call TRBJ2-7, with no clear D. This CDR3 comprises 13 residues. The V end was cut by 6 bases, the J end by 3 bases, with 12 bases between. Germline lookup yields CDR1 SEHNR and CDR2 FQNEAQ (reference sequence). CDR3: CASSYGENYEQYF. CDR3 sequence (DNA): TGTGCCAGCAGTTACGGCGAAAACTACGAGCAGTACTTC.

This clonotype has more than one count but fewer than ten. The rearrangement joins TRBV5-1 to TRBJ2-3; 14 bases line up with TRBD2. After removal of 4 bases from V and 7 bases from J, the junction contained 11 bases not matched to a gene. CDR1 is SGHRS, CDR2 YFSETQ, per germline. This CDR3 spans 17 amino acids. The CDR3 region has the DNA TGCGCCAGCAGCGGCGGGACTAGCGGGGGTTGGGAGAATACGCAGTATTTT. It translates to CASSGGTSGGWENTQYF.

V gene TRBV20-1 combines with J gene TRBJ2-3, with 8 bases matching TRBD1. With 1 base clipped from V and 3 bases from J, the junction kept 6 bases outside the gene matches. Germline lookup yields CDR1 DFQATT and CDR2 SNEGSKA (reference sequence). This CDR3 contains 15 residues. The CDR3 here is CSARARQGRTDTQYF. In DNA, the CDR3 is TGCAGTGCTAGAGCAAGACAGGGGAGGACAGATACGCAGTATTTT.

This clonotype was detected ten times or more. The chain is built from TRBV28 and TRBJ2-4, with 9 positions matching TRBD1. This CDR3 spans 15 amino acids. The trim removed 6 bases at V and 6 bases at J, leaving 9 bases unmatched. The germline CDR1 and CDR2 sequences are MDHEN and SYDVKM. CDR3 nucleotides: TGTGCCAGCAGCCAGGACAGGGGAGATCTAAACATTCAGTACTTC. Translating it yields CASSQDRGDLNIQYF.

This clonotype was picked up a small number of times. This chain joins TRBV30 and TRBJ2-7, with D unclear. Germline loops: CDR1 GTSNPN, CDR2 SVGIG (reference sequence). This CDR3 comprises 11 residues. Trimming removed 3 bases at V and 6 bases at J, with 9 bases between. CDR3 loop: CAWRSGFEQYF. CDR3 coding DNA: TGTGCCTGGAGGTCCGGCTTCGAGCAGTACTTC.

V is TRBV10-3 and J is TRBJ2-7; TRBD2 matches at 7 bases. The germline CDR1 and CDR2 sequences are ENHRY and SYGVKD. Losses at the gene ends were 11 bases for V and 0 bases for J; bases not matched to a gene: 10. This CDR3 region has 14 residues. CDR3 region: CAVAGERDSYEQYF. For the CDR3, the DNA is TGTGCCGTGGCTGGGGAGCGGGACTCCTACGAGCAGTACTTC.

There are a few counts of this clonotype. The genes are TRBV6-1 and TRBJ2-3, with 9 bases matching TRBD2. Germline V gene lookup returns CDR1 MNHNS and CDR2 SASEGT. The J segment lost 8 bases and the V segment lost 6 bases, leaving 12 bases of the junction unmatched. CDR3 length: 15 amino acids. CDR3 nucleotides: TGTGCCAGCAGAATCTGGACTAGCGCCGTGGCTACGCAGTATTTT. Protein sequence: CASRIWTSAVATQYF.